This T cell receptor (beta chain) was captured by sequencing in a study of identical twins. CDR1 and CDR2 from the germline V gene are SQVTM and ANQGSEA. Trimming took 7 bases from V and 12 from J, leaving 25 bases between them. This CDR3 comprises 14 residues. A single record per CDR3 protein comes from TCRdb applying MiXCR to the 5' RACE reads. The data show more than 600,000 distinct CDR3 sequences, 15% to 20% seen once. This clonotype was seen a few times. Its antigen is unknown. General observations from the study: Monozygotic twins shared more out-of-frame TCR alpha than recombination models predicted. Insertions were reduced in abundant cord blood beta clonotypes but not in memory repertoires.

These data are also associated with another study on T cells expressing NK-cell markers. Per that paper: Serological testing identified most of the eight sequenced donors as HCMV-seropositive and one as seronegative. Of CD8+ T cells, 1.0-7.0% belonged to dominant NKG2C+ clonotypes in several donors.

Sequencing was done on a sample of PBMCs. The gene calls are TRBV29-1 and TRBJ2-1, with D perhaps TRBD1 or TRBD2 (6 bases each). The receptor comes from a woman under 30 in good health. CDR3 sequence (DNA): TGCAGCGGGACCGGTGGGGGGCCTTTGAGGGGGCAGTTCTTC. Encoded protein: CSGTGGGPLRGQFF.